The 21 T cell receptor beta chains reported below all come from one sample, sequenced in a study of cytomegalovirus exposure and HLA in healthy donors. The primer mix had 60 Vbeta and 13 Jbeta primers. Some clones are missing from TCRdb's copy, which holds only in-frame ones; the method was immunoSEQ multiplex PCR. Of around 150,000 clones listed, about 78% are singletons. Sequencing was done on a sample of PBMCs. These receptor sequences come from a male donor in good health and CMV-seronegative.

CDR3 sequence reads: CASSSQQRSYGYTF. The CDR3 DNA sequence: TGTGCCAGCAGCTCCCAACAAAGGAGTTATGGCTACACCTTC. V is TRBV7-2 and J is TRBJ1-2; no clear D. CDR3 length: 14 residues. Germline CDR1 SGHTA, CDR2 FQGNSA. Trimming removed 4 bases at V and 5 bases at J, with 14 bases between.

The CDR3 loop is CSVGSGHNEQFF. Written as DNA, the CDR3 is TGCAGCGTTGGTAGCGGACACAATGAGCAGTTCTTC. The V gene is TRBV29-1, the J gene TRBJ2-1; weak D call: TRBD2 (6 bases). With 4 bases removed from V and 5 bases from J, the gap between germline ends came to 9 bases. Per germline, CDR1 SQVTM and CDR2 ANQGSEA. This CDR3 has 12 residues.

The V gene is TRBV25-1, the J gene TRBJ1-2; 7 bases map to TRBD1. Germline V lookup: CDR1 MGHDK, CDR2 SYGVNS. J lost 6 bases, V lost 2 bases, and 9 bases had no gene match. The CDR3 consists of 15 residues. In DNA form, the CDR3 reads TGTGCCAGCAGTGAAATGGAGGGGGCGTTCAATGGCTACACCTTC. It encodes CASSEMEGAFNGYTF.

CDR3 in DNA: TGTGCCAGCAGCGTAGATCCGGGAGGGACAGATACGCAGTATTTT. Its translation is CASSVDPGGTDTQYF. The rearrangement links TRBV9 to TRBJ2-3; 8 nucleotides align to TRBD2. The CDR3 spans 15 residues. V shed 0 bases, J shed 3 bases, and the junction held 3 bases outside the gene matches. Germline assignment: CDR1 SGDLS and CDR2 YYNGEE.

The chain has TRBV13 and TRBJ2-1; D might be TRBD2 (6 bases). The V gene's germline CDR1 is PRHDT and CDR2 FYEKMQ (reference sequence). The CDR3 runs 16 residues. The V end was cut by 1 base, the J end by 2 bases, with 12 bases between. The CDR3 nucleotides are TGTGCCAGCAGCTTAGCGGGGGAGAAAACCTACAATGAGCAGTTCTTC. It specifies CASSLAGEKTYNEQFF. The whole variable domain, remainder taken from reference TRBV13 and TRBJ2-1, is AAGVIQSPRHLIKEKRETATLKCYPIPRHDTVYWYQQGPGQDPQFLISFYEKMQSDKGSIPDRFSAQQFSDYHSELNMSSLELGDSALYFCASSLAGEKTYNEQFFGPGTRLTVL.

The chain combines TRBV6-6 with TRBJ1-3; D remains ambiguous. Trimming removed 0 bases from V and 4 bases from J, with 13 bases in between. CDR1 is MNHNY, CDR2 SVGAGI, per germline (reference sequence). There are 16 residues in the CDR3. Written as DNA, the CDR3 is TGTGCCAGCAGTTACTCGCTCTCGGGTGGCGGAAACACCATATATTTT. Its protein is CASSYSLSGGGNTIYF.

CDR3 sequence (DNA): TGCGCCAGCAGCCAAGAGAGAGCGGGAGGGCCTGTAGTTACGCAGTATTTT. This encodes CASSQERAGGPVVTQYF. The V call is TRBV4-1, the J call TRBJ2-3; 10 bases line up with TRBD2. The CDR3 totals 17 residues. Germline V lookup: CDR1 MGHRA, CDR2 YSYEKL. V gave up 0 bases and J gave up 8 bases; unmatched junction bases: 11.

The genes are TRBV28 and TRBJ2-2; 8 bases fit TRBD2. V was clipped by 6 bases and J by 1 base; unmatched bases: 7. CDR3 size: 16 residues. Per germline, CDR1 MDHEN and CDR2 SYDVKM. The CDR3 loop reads CASSPLAGGNTGELFF. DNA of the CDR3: TGTGCCAGCAGCCCCCTTGCGGGGGGGAACACCGGGGAGCTGTTTTTT.

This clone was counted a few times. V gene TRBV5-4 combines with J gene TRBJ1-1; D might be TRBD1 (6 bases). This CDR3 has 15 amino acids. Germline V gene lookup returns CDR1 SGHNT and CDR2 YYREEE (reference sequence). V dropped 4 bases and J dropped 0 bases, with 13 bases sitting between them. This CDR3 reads CASSRTESLNTEAFF. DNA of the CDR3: TGTGCCAGCAGCCGGACAGAAAGCCTGAACACTGAAGCTTTCTTT.

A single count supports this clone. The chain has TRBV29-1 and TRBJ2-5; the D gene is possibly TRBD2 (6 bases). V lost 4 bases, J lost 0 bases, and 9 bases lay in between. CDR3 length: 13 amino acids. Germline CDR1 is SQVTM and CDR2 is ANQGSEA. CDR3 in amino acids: CSVGRDYQETQYF. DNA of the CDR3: TGCAGCGTTGGACGGGACTACCAAGAGACCCAGTACTTC. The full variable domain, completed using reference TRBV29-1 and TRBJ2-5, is SAVISQKPSRDICQRGTSLTIQCQVDSQVTMMFWYRQQPGQSLTLIATANQGSEATYESGFVIDKFPISRPNLTFSTLTVSNMSPEDSSIYLCSVGRDYQETQYFGPGTRLLVL.

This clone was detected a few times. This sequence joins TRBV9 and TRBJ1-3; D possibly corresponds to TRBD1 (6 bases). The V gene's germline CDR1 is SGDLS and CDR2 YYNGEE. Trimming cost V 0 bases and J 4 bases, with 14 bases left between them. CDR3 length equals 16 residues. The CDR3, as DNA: TGTGCCAGCAGCGTAGGGCAGGGGCTCCTGGGAAACACCATATATTTT. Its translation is CASSVGQGLLGNTIYF.

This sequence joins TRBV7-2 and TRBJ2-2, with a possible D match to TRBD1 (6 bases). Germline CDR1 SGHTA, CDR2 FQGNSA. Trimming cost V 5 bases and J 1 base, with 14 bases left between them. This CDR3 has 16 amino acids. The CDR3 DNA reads TGTGCCAGCAGCGTCTTGGGGGCGGGGAACACCGGGGAGCTGTTTTTT. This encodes CASSVLGAGNTGELFF.

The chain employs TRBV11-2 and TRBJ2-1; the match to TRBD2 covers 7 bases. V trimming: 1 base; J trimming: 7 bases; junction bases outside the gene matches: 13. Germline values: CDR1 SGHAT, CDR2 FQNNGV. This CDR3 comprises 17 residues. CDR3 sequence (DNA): TGTGCCAGCAGCTTAGTTTTAGCGGGTTCCGCTGAGAATGAGCAGTTCTTC. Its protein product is CASSLVLAGSAENEQFF.

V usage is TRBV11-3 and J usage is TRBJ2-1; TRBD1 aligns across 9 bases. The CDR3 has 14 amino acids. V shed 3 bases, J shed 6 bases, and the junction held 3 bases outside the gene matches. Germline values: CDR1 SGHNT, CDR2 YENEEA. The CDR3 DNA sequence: TGTGCCAGCAGCTTCGGGACAGGGCTCAATGAGCAGTTCTTC. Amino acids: CASSFGTGLNEQFF.

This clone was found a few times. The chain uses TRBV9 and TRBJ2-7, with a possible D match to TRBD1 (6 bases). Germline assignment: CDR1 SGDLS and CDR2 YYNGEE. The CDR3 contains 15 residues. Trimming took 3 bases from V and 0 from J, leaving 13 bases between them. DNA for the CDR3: TGTGCCAGCAGCGAGGGGGTCGGGCCCTCCTACGAGCAGTACTTC. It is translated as CASSEGVGPSYEQYF.

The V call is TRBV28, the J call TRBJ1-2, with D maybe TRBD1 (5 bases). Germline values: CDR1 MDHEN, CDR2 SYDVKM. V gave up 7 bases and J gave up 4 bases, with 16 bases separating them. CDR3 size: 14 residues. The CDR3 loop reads CASTPSGLPYGYTF. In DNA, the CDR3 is TGTGCCAGCACTCCCTCGGGACTGCCCTATGGCTACACCTTC.

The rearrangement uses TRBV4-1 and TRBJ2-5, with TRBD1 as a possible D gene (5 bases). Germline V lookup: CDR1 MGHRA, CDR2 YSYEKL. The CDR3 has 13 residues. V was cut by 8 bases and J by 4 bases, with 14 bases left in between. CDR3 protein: CASSITTAETQYF. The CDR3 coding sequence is TGCGCCAGCTCGATAACGACAGCAGAGACCCAGTACTTC.

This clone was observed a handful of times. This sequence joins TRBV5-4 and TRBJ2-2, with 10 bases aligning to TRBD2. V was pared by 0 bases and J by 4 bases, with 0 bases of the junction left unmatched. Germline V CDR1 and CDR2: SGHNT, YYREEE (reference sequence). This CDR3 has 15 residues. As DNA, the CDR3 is TGTGCCAGCAGCTTGGTAGCGGGAGGCACCGGGGAGCTGTTTTTT. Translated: CASSLVAGGTGELFF. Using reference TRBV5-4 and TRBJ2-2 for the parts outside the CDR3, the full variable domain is ETGVTQSPTHLIKTRGQQVTLRCSSQSGHNTVSWYQQALGQGPQFIFQYYREEENGRGNFPPRFSGLQFPNYSSELNVNALELDDSALYLCASSLVAGGTGELFFGEGSRLTVL.

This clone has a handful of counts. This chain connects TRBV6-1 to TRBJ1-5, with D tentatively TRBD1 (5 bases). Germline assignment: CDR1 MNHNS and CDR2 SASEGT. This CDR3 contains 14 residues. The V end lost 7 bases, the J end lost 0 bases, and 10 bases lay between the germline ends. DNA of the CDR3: TGTGCCAGCATGGGGACTCTTAGCAATCAGCCCCAGCATTTT. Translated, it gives CASMGTLSNQPQHF.

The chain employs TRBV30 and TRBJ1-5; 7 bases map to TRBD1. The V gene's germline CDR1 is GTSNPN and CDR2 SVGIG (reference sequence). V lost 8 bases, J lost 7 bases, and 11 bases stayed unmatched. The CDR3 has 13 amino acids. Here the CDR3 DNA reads TGTGCCGGTGGCCCTGCAGGGGGACAGCCCCAGCATTTT. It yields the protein CAGGPAGGQPQHF.

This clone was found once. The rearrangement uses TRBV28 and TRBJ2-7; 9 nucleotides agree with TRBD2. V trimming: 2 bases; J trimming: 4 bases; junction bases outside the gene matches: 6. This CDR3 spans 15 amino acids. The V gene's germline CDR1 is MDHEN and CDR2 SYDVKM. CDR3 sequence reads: CASSLGASGDYEQYF. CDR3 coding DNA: TGTGCCAGCAGTTTAGGTGCTAGCGGGGATTACGAGCAGTACTTC.